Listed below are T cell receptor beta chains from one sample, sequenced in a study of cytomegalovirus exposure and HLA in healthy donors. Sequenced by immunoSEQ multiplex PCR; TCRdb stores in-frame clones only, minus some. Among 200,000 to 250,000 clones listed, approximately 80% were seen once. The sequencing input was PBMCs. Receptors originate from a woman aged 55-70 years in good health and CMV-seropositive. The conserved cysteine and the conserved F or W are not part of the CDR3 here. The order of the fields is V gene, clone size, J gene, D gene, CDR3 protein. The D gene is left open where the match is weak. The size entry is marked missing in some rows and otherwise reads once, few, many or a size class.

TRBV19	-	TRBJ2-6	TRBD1	ASRDRDGANVLT
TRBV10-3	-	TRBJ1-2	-	AISAQGGYT
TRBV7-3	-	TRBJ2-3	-	ASRFSGPLSTQY
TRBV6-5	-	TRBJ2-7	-	ASSYRQVPYEQY
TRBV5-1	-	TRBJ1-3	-	ASSLLPELGVSGNTIY
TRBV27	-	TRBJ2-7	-	ASSSHRAALYEQY
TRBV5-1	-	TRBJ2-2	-	ASREPDSSGELF
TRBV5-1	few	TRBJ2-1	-	ASSLDTVRVGEF
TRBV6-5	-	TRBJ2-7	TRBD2	ASSYFGTSGTYEQY
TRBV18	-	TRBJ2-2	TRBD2	ASSVLGLAGVDTGELF
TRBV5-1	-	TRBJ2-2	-	ASSLKEHTGELF
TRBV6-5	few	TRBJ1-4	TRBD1	ASSTDRGHEKLF
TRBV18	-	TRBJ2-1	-	ASSVRLGGHNEQF
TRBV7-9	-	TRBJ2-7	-	SSRRSGTFSYEQY
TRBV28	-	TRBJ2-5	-	ASSDWQGLQETQY
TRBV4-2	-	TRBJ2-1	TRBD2	ASSLPSSGSHEQF
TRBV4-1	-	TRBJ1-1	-	ASSQAAWASEAF
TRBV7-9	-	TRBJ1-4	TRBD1	ASSLLDRGEKLF
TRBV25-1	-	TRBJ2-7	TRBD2	ASRGSGGRYEQY
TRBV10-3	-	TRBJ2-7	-	ATTTGSEPGYEQY
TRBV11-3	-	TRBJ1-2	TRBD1	ASSLNRGLWLHP
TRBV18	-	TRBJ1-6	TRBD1	ASSPFGQGYSPLH
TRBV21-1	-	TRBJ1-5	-	ASSKDHRGRPQPQH
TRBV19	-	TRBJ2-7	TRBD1	ASSRNRGQEQY
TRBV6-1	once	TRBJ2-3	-	ASRTREANTQY
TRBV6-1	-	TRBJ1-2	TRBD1	ASRNEGAPLYGYT
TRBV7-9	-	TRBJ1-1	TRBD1	ASSPNRGPGNTEAF
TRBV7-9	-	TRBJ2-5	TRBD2	ASSVIAGDLETQY
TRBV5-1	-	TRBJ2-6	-	ASSPSWVDGDLT
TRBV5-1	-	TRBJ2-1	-	ASSLDMTPGKHNEQF
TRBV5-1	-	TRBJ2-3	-	ASSLGGRTEGDTQY
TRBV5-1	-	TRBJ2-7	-	ASSPQPGIGGEQY
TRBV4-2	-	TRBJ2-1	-	ASSQVHSTVVYNEQF
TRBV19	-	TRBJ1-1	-	ASSTLGGLDTEAF
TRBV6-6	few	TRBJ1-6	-	ASSYPGEGAPLH
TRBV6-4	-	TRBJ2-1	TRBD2	ASRQLAGPYNEQF
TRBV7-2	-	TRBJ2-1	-	ASSLAWQEQF
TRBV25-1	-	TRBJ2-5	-	ASSEQGGPSKETQY
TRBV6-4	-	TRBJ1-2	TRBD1	ASSLQGGQINYGYT
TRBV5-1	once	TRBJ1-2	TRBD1	ASSPETGFGYGYT
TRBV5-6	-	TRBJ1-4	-	ASSLRTEKLF
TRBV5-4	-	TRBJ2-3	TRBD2	ASSPAGGLETDTQY
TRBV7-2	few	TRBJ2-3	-	ASSLEGPPPSTDTQY
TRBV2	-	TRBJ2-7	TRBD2	ASLRLAVGEQY
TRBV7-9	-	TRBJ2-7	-	ASSSQNYEQY
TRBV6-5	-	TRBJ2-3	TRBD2	ASSSLQAGGGDTQY
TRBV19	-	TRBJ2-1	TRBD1	ASSTGTAYYNEQF
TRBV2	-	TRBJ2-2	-	ASSVAAELF
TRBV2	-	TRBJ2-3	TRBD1	ASSRDRTSTDTQY
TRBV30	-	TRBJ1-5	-	AWSKFGVAGQPQH
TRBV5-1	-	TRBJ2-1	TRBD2	ASSLVGLAGPYNEQF
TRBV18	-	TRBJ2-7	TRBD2	ASSPRLAGGERYEQY
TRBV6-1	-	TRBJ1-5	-	ASRDPRGRNQPQH
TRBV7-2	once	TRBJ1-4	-	ASSLMGRREKLF
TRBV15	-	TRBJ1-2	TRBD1	ATSITGGVRYGYT